These 21 T cell receptor beta chains were all obtained from the same sample, sequenced in a study of cytomegalovirus exposure and HLA in healthy donors. In the PCR, 60 Vbeta and 13 Jbeta primers were used. Using immunoSEQ multiplex PCR, the repertoire was profiled, and TCRdb retains in-frame clones only, with some absent. The table records approximately 220,000 clones, approximately 82% of them present only once. Material: PBMCs. These receptors originate from a young man in good health and CMV-seronegative.

In this sample, this clone turned up a few times. The chain recombines TRBV7-9 with TRBJ1-4; D unclear. With 1 base removed from V and 8 bases from J, the gap between germline ends came to 8 bases. The CDR3 runs 13 residues. Germline V gene lookup returns CDR1 SEHNR and CDR2 FQNEAQ (reference sequence). The DNA of the CDR3 is TGTGCCAGCAGCTTAGTCCCCCCGGAAAAACTGTTTTTT. Translated, it gives CASSLVPPEKLFF.

The rearrangement links TRBV12-5 to TRBJ2-3; 8 positions agree with TRBD1. Germline V gene data show CDR1 as LGHNT and CDR2 as FRNRAP. The CDR3 is 13 amino acids. V was pared by 6 bases and J by 1 base, with 0 bases of the junction left unmatched. This CDR3 is CASGQGGTDTQYF. CDR3 DNA sequence: TGTGCTAGTGGACAGGGGGGCACAGATACGCAGTATTTT.

The chain uses TRBV6-6 and TRBJ2-7, with D tentatively TRBD2 (5 bases). Trimming removed 5 bases at V and 5 bases at J, with 10 bases between. The CDR3 contains 12 residues. Per germline, CDR1 MNHNY and CDR2 SVGAGI (reference sequence). CDR3 protein: CASSTTGDEQYF. Written as DNA, the CDR3 is TGTGCCAGCAGTACGACCGGGGACGAGCAGTACTTC.

The rearrangement joins TRBV7-3 to TRBJ1-1; 8 positions agree with TRBD1. The CDR3 covers 13 residues. Germline V gene lookup returns CDR1 SGHTA and CDR2 FQGTGA. Trimming removed 5 bases from V and 10 bases from J; junction bases left unmatched: 9. As DNA, the CDR3 is TGTGCCAGCAGCCCCGGACAGGGCGGGGGAGCTTTCTTT. Amino acids: CASSPGQGGGAFF.

The J gene is TRBJ2-7, the V gene TRBV6-5, with 8 nucleotides matching TRBD2. This CDR3 region has 14 residues. The germline CDR1 and CDR2 sequences are MNHEY and SVGAGI. Unmatched junction bases numbered 7, after V lost 2 bases and J lost 7 bases. The DNA for the CDR3 is TGTGCCAGCAGTTACGTTAGCGGGATGGGTGAGCAGTACTTC. It codes for CASSYVSGMGEQYF.

The rearrangement uses TRBV10-3 and TRBJ1-5, with D uncertain. This CDR3 is 16 amino acids long. The V gene's germline CDR1 is ENHRY and CDR2 SYGVKD. The V end was cut by 3 bases, the J end by 0 bases, with 12 bases between. The CDR3 bases are TGTGCCATCAGTGATCGGGAAGCTAATAGCAATCAGCCCCAGCATTTT. Translation gives CAISDREANSNQPQHF.

V usage is TRBV29-1 and J usage is TRBJ2-4; 9 bases align to TRBD1. The CDR3 is made up of 12 amino acids. Germline CDR1 is SQVTM and CDR2 is ANQGSEA. V gave up 5 bases and J gave up 15 bases; unmatched junction bases: 11. The CDR3 loop is CSVRGQGTTRYF. The CDR3 DNA follows: TGCAGCGTTCGGGGACAGGGCACGACTAGGTACTTC.

V gene TRBV7-2 combines with J gene TRBJ2-1; no clear D gene. The CDR3 is made up of 12 amino acids. Looked up from germline, CDR1 is SGHTA and CDR2 is FQGNSA. Trimming removed 1 base from V and 9 bases from J, with 7 bases in between. CDR3 loop: CASSLEAGEQFF. The CDR3 DNA reads TGTGCCAGCAGCTTAGAAGCTGGTGAGCAGTTCTTC.

This chain uses TRBV19 with TRBJ2-1; 9 bases match TRBD2. Trimming took 3 bases from V and 2 from J; bases not matched to a gene: 17. Germline values: CDR1 LNHDA, CDR2 SQIVND (reference sequence). There are 20 residues in the CDR3. CDR3 coding DNA: TGTGCCAGTAGTATCCGATCTCGTAGCGGGAGTTTTATCGCCTACAATGAGCAGTTCTTC. Its protein is CASSIRSRSGSFIAYNEQFF. The full variable domain, rest sourced from reference TRBV19 and TRBJ2-1, is DGGITQSPKYLFRKEGQNVTLSCEQNLNHDAMYWYRQDPGQGLRLIYYSQIVNDFQKGDIAEGYSVSREKKESFPLTVTSAQKNPTAFYLCASSIRSRSGSFIAYNEQFFGPGTRLTVL.

V gene TRBV5-5 combines with J gene TRBJ2-1; possible D gene TRBD2, 6 bases. CDR1 and CDR2 from the germline V gene are SGHKS and YYEKEE (reference sequence). The CDR3 has 14 amino acids. V was trimmed by 0 bases and J by 8 bases, leaving 12 bases between them. CDR3 region: CASSLGGVRDEQFF. The CDR3 DNA follows: TGTGCCAGCAGCTTGGGCGGGGTTAGGGATGAGCAGTTCTTC.

The V gene is TRBV29-1, the J gene TRBJ1-2, with 9 bases matching TRBD1. Trimming cost V 7 bases and J 3 bases; bases outside gene matches: 6. This CDR3 is built from 13 residues. Germline CDR1 and CDR2: SQVTM and ANQGSEA. CDR3 in DNA: TGCAGCGCCAAGGACAGGGGACACTATGGCTACACCTTC. Amino acids: CSAKDRGHYGYTF.

Details on this clone: Different DNA sequences within this sample yield the same CDR3. The genes are TRBV28 and TRBJ1-5; D is perhaps TRBD1 (5 bases). The germline V and J ends were trimmed by 7 bases and 4 bases, with 11 bases remaining between them. The CDR3 is 13 residues long. Germline CDR1 MDHEN, CDR2 SYDVKM. As DNA, the CDR3 is TGTGCCAGCACCGGGGGGTCGAATCAGCCCCAGCATTTT. This gives the protein CASTGGSNQPQHF. Together with reference TRBV28 and TRBJ1-5, the CDR3 gives the full variable domain: DVKVTQSSRYLVKRTGEKVFLECVQDMDHENMFWYRQDPGLGLRLIYFSYDVKMKEKGDIPEGYSVSREKKERFSLILESASTNQTSMYLCASTGGSNQPQHFGDGTRLSIL.

This clone was observed a handful of times. The chain links TRBV5-6 to TRBJ2-7, with TRBD1 identical over 7 bases. Germline CDR1 and CDR2: SGHDT and YYEEEE. The V and J ends lost 2 bases and 3 bases, in that order; junction bases with no gene match: 8. The CDR3 is made up of 15 amino acids. The DNA for the CDR3 is TGTGCCAGCAGCTTTCAGGGGACAGACCGCTACGAGCAGTACTTC. Amino acid sequence: CASSFQGTDRYEQYF.

This clone has a handful of counts. The chain carries TRBV7-9 and TRBJ2-3; TRBD2 agrees at 7 bases. Germline V CDR1 and CDR2: SEHNR, FQNEAQ (reference sequence). CDR3 size: 15 residues. After removal of 1 base from V and 4 bases from J, the junction contained 5 bases not matched to a gene. DNA for the CDR3: TGTGCCAGCAGCTTAGGCGGGAGCCGGGCAGATACGCAGTATTTT. This codes for CASSLGGSRADTQYF.

This rearrangement joins TRBV5-4 to TRBJ2-5; TRBD2 is a possible D gene (6 bases). The germline V gene has CDR1 SGHNT and CDR2 YYREEE (reference sequence). This CDR3 spans 15 amino acids. V was shortened by 1 base and J by 10 bases, with 20 bases between the two germline ends. CDR3 coding DNA: TGTGCCAGCAGCTTGAGGGCGGGACTCCCCCAAGACCAGTACTTC. Its protein is CASSLRAGLPQDQYF.

The DNA for the CDR3 is TGTGCCAGCAGCCCAAACCAGGGGAGATATGGCAATCAGCCCCAGCATTTT. Translating it yields CASSPNQGRYGNQPQHF. The genes are TRBV11-2 and TRBJ1-5; D might be TRBD1 (6 bases). This CDR3 has 17 amino acids. Trimming took 5 bases from V and 2 from J, leaving 19 bases between them. The V gene's germline CDR1 is SGHAT and CDR2 FQNNGV.

The V and J genes are TRBV6-5 and TRBJ2-7, with TRBD1 matching over 8 bases. V gave up 5 bases and J gave up 3 bases; unmatched junction bases: 9. The CDR3 sequence is 15 residues long. CDR1 MNHEY and CDR2 SVGAGI come from the germline V gene. The CDR3 is CASSGGTGGFYEQYF. CDR3 DNA sequence: TGTGCCAGCAGTGGGGGGACAGGAGGTTTCTACGAGCAGTACTTC.

The gene calls are TRBV9 and TRBJ1-6; tentative D call: TRBD1 (5 bases). There are 16 residues in the CDR3. Trimming stripped 4 bases from V and 0 bases from J, with 11 bases between. Germline lookup yields CDR1 SGDLS and CDR2 YYNGEE. The CDR3 region is CASSQGPNSYNSPLHF. The CDR3 DNA reads TGTGCCAGCAGCCAGGGCCCTAACTCCTATAATTCACCCCTCCACTTT. Full variable domain (rest looked up from reference TRBV9 and TRBJ1-6): DSGVTQTPKHLITATGQRVTLRCSPRSGDLSVYWYQQSLDQGLQFLIQYYNGEERAKGNILERFSAQQFPDLHSELNLSSLELGDSALYFCASSQGPNSYNSPLHFGNGTRLTVT.

The V and J genes are TRBV11-2 and TRBJ2-5, with D possibly TRBD1 on 6 matching bases. The germline CDR1 and CDR2 sequences are SGHAT and FQNNGV. The CDR3 has 14 amino acids. V lost 5 bases and J lost 3, with 13 bases in between. As DNA, the CDR3 is TGTGCCAGCAGCGCAGGACAGCCGAAAGAGACCCAGTACTTC. Protein product: CASSAGQPKETQYF.

This clone was picked up one time. This chain connects TRBV9 to TRBJ2-3, with a possible D match to TRBD2 (5 bases). V lost 0 bases and J lost 0, with 8 bases in between. CDR1 is SGDLS, CDR2 YYNGEE, per germline. The CDR3 has 15 residues. DNA of the CDR3: TGTGCCAGCAGCGTAGGAAGACTAAGCACAGATACGCAGTATTTT. The encoded protein is CASSVGRLSTDTQYF.

This clone was detected once. The chain carries TRBV6-5 and TRBJ1-2, with TRBD1 identical over 9 bases. The J segment lost 4 bases and the V segment lost 7 bases, leaving 10 bases of the junction unmatched. CDR3 length: 15 residues. Germline lookup yields CDR1 MNHEY and CDR2 SVGAGI. The CDR3 protein is CASTSPGTGSYGYTF. CDR3 DNA sequence: TGTGCCAGCACCAGTCCCGGGACAGGGAGCTATGGCTACACCTTC.